Following are 14 T cell receptor beta chains from one sample sequenced in a study of beta chain features in type 1 diabetes. The isolated RNA, all of it, was reverse transcribed, so expressed TCRB transcripts were what got sequenced. Using immunoSEQ multiplex PCR, the repertoire was profiled, and TCRdb retains in-frame clones only, with some absent. The table records around 330,000 clones, 9.5% to 11% of them present only once. The sequencing input was naive CD4+ T cells from blood. The receptors shown here come from a woman aged 30 to 39 in good health.

This rearrangement joins TRBV7-2 to TRBJ2-1, with 9 bases matching TRBD1. Germline values: CDR1 SGHTA, CDR2 FQGNSA. This CDR3 spans 16 amino acids. J gave up 2 bases and V 1 base, and 3 bases lay outside the gene matches. The CDR3 region is CASSLVGTGTYNEQFF. CDR3 bases: TGTGCCAGCAGCTTAGTTGGGACAGGGACCTACAATGAGCAGTTCTTC.

As for this clone: Other DNA sequences in the sample encode the same CDR3. The rearrangement joins TRBV19 to TRBJ1-5; D is ambiguous. CDR1 LNHDA and CDR2 SQIVND come from the germline V gene (reference sequence). This CDR3 is 13 amino acids long. Trimming cost V 5 bases and J 1 base, with 6 bases left between them. The CDR3 here is CASSPGSNQPQHF. As DNA, the CDR3 is TGTGCCAGTAGTCCAGGAAGCAATCAGCCCCAGCATTTT.

The CDR3 DNA reads TGTGCCAGCAGCTTAGGTTTAGCGGGAGGTTCCTACAATGAGCAGTTCTTC. Its protein is CASSLGLAGGSYNEQFF. The rearrangement links TRBV11-2 to TRBJ2-1, with 10 bases matching TRBD2. Germline trimming cut 1 base from V and 1 base from J; bases unmatched to any gene: 4. Germline CDR1 reads SGHAT; CDR2 reads FQNNGV. The CDR3 has 17 amino acids.

As concerns this clone: Other nucleotide sequences in the sample specify the same CDR3. The rearrangement joins TRBV6-5 to TRBJ2-7, with D unresolved. V was shortened by 2 bases and J by 4 bases, with 3 bases between the two germline ends. Looked up from germline, CDR1 is MNHEY and CDR2 is SVGAGI. The CDR3 has 11 amino acids. The CDR3 here is CASSYLYEQYF. The CDR3 bases are TGTGCCAGCAGTTACCTTTACGAGCAGTACTTC.

The gene calls are TRBV7-3 and TRBJ2-3, with TRBD1 identical over 7 bases. V lost 5 bases to trimming and J lost 7 bases; unmatched junction nucleotides: 12. Germline V gene sequence: CDR1 SGHTA, CDR2 FQGTGA. The CDR3 is made up of 15 amino acids. The CDR3: CASSPWTGVMNTQYF. In DNA, the CDR3 is TGTGCCAGCAGCCCATGGACAGGCGTCATGAATACGCAGTATTTT.

This clone showed up just a few times. This rearrangement joins TRBV2 to TRBJ1-1, with D unresolved. This CDR3 has 13 amino acids. V was shortened by 4 bases and J by 1 base, with 7 bases between the two germline ends. Germline values: CDR1 SNHLY, CDR2 FYNNEI. The CDR3 DNA follows: TGTGCCAGCAGTGTACGGGGGAACACTGAAGCTTTCTTT. Translating it yields CASSVRGNTEAFF.

This clone was found a few times. V and J are TRBV7-2 and TRBJ1-5; TRBD1 might be the D (6 bases). This CDR3 is 17 amino acids long. CDR1 is SGHTA and CDR2 is FQGNSA in the germline V gene. Trimming left V 2 bases short and J 5 bases short, with 19 bases between. CDR3 coding DNA: TGTGCCAGCAGCTTAAATAGTCTGGGGGGGCCCGATCAGCCCCAGCATTTT. Its translation is CASSLNSLGGPDQPQHF.

The V call is TRBV7-3, the J call TRBJ2-1; 10 nucleotides match TRBD1. Germline CDR1 reads SGHTA; CDR2 reads FQGTGA. The CDR3 extends over 15 amino acids. The J segment lost 8 bases and the V segment lost 4 bases, leaving 8 bases of the junction unmatched. The CDR3 is CASSSDRGSGDEQFF. CDR3 DNA: TGTGCCAGCAGCTCGGACAGGGGGTCTGGGGATGAGCAGTTCTTC.

V is TRBV30 and J is TRBJ2-3; 9 nucleotides match TRBD2. V lost 3 bases to trimming and J lost 4 bases; unmatched junction nucleotides: 11. From germline, CDR1 is GTSNPN and CDR2 SVGIG (reference sequence). CDR3 length: 16 residues. The CDR3 DNA follows: TGTGCCTGGAGGGGAGATAGCGGGAGCCCCCCAGATACGCAGTATTTT. Amino acid sequence: CAWRGDSGSPPDTQYF. Based on the CDR3 plus reference TRBV30 and TRBJ2-3, the full variable domain is SQTIHQWPATLVQPVGSPLSLECTVEGTSNPNLYWYRQAAGRGLQLLFYSVGIGQISSEVPQNLSASRPQDRQFILSSKKLLLSDSGFYLCAWRGDSGSPPDTQYFGPGTRLTVL.

The J gene is TRBJ1-4, the V gene TRBV7-8; D ambiguous. Trimming took off 5 bases at V and 5 bases at J, with 18 bases between the two ends. This CDR3 contains 16 residues. Germline values: CDR1 SGHVS, CDR2 FQNEAQ. DNA of the CDR3: TGTGCCAGCAGCCCCCCATTCCAGGTCTCAAATGAAAAACTGTTTTTT. The encoded protein is CASSPPFQVSNEKLFF.

This clone turned up a few times. This sequence joins TRBV7-8 and TRBJ1-1, with D possibly matching TRBD1 (5 bases). The CDR3 has 13 amino acids. Trimming took off 5 bases at V and 5 bases at J, with 12 bases between the two ends. The germline gives CDR1 SGHVS, CDR2 FQNEAQ. In DNA form, the CDR3 reads TGTGCCAGCAGCCCCAGGGTGGATACTGAAGCTTTCTTT. Encoded protein: CASSPRVDTEAFF.

V is TRBV28 and J is TRBJ1-4; 7 bases line up with TRBD1. V dropped 5 bases and J dropped 7; count of bases not matched to a gene: 10. Germline V gene sequence: CDR1 MDHEN, CDR2 SYDVKM. The CDR3 consists of 15 residues. CDR3 region: CASSPIQGLGEKLFF. For the CDR3, the DNA is TGTGCCAGCAGTCCTATACAGGGGCTGGGTGAAAAACTGTTTTTT.

This rearrangement joins TRBV7-9 to TRBJ2-5; 9 bases are shared with TRBD2. From germline, CDR1 is SEHNR and CDR2 FQNEAQ (reference sequence). This CDR3 spans 16 amino acids. The V segment lost 2 bases and the J segment 5 bases; nucleotides outside the gene matches: 9. CDR3 nucleotide sequence: TGTGCCAGCAGCTTACTCTTACCAGCGGGAGGTGAGACCCAGTACTTC. Protein product: CASSLLLPAGGETQYF. The full variable domain, its missing parts supplied by reference TRBV7-9 and TRBJ2-5, is DTGVSQNPRHKITKRGQNVTFRCDPISEHNRLYWYRQTLGQGPEFLTYFQNEAQLEKSRLLSDRFSAERPKGSFSTLEIQRTEQGDSAMYLCASSLLLPAGGETQYFGPGTRLLVL.

The chain recombines TRBV7-3 with TRBJ2-5; the D gene is possibly TRBD1 (7 bases). Deletions cut 4 bases from V and 4 bases from J, with 19 bases between. CDR1 SGHTA and CDR2 FQGTGA come from the germline V gene. The CDR3 has 16 residues. The CDR3 spells CASSSQGGGGGETQYF. CDR3 DNA: TGTGCCAGCAGCTCCCAAGGAGGGGGCGGAGGAGAGACCCAGTACTTC.